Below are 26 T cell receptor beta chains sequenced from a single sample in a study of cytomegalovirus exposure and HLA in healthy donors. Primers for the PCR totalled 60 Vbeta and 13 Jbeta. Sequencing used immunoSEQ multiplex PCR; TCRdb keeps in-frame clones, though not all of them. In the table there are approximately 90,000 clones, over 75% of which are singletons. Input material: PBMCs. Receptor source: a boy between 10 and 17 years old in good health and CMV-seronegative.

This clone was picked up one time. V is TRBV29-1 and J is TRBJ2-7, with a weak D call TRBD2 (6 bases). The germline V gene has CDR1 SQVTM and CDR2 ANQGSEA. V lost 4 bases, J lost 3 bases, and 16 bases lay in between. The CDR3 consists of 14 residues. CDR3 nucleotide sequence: TGCAGCGTTGTTCTGCGGGGTGGCCGCTACGAGCAGTACTTC. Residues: CSVVLRGGRYEQYF.

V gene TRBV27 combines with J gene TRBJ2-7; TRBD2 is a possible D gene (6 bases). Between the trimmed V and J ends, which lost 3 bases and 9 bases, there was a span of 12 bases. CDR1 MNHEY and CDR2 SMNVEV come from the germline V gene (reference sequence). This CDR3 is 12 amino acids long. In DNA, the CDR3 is TGTGCCAGCAGTTTCTCTCCGGGAGTGCAGTACTTC. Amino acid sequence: CASSFSPGVQYF.

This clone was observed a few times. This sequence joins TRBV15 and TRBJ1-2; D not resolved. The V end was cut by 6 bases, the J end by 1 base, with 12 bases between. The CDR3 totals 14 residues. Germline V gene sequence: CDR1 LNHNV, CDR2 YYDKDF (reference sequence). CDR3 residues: CATSRTTVNYGYTF. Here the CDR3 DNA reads TGTGCCACCAGTCGCACCACAGTTAACTATGGCTACACCTTC.

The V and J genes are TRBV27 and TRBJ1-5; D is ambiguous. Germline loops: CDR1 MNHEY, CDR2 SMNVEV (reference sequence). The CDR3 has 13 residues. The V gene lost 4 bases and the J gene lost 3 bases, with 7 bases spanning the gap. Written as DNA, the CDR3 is TGTGCCAGCAGTTCTGTCGTCAATCAGCCCCAGCATTTT. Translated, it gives CASSSVVNQPQHF.

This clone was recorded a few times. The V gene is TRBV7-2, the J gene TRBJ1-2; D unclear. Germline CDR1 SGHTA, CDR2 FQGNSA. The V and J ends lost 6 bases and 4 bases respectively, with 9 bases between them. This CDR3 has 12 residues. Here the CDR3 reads CASRLEIYGYTF. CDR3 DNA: TGTGCCAGCAGATTGGAGATCTATGGCTACACCTTC.

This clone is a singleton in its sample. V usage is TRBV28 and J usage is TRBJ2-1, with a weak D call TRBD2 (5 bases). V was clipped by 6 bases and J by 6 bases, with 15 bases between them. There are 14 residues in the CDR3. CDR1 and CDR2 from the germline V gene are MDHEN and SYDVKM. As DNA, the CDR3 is TGTGCCAGCAGCACTAGGACGGGTGGCAATGAGCAGTTCTTC. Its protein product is CASSTRTGGNEQFF.

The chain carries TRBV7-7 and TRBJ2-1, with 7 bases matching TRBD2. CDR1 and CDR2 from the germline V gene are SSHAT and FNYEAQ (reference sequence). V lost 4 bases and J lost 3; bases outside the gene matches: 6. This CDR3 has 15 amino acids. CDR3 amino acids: CASSYRLAGYNEQFF. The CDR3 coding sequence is TGTGCCAGCAGCTACAGACTAGCCGGCTACAATGAGCAGTTCTTC.

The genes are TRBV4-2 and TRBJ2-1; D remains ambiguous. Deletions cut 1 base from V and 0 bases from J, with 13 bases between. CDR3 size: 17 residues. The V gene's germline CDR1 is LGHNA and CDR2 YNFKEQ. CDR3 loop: CASSQGQTGTSYNEQFF. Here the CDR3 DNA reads TGTGCCAGCAGCCAAGGGCAAACGGGTACCTCCTACAATGAGCAGTTCTTC.

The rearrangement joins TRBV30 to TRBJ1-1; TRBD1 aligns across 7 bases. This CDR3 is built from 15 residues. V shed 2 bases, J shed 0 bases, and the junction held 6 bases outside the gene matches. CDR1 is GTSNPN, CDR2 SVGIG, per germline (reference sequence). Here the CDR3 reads CAWSPHRGLNTEAFF. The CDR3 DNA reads TGTGCCTGGAGTCCCCACAGGGGCTTGAACACTGAAGCTTTCTTT.

DNA of the CDR3: TGTGCCACCAGCAGAGAGGGCCCGGTAAGACTAGCGGGCGGGGATACGCAGTATTTT. Protein: CATSREGPVRLAGGDTQYF. V gene TRBV15 combines with J gene TRBJ2-3, with 10 bases fitting TRBD2. The germline gives CDR1 LNHNV, CDR2 YYDKDF (reference sequence). This CDR3 is 19 amino acids long. V lost 0 bases and J lost 6; bases outside the gene matches: 15.

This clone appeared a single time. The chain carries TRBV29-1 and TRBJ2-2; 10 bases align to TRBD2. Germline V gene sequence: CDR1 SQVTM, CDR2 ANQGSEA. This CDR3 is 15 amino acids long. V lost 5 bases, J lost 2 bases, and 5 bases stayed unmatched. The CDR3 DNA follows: TGCAGCGTTTGCCTAGCGGGAGTTAACACCGGGGAGCTGTTTTTT. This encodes CSVCLAGVNTGELFF.

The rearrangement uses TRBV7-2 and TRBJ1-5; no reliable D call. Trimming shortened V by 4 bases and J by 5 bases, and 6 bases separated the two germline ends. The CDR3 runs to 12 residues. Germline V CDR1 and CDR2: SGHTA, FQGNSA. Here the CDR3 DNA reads TGTGCCAGCAGCTCCAATGATCAGCCCCAGCATTTT. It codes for CASSSNDQPQHF.

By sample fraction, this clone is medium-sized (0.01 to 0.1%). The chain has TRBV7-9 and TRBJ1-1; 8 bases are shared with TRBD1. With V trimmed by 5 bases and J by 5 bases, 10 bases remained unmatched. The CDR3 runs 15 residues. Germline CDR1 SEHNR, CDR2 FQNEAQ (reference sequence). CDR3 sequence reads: CASSPPGQAVTEAFF. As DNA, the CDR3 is TGTGCCAGCAGCCCCCCGGGACAGGCCGTAACTGAAGCTTTCTTT.

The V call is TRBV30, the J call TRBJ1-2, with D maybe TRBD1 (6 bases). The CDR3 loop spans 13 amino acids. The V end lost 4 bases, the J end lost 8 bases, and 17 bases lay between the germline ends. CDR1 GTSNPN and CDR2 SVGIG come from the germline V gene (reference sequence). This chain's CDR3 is CAWIPHRAGGYTF. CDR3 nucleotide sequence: TGTGCCTGGATCCCCCACAGGGCTGGCGGCTACACCTTC.

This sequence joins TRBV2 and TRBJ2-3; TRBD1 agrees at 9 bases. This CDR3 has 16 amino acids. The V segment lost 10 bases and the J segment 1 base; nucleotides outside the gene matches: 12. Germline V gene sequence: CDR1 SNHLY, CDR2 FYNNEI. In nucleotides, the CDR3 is TGTGCCACCGACAGGGGGAGAAGGGGTGGCACAGATACGCAGTATTTT. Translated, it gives CATDRGRRGGTDTQYF.

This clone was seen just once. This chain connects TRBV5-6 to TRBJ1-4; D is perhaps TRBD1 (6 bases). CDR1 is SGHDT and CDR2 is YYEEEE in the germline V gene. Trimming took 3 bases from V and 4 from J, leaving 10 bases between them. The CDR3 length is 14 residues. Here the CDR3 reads CASSSGHYNEKLFF. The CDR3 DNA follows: TGTGCCAGCAGCTCGGGACATTATAATGAAAAACTGTTTTTT.

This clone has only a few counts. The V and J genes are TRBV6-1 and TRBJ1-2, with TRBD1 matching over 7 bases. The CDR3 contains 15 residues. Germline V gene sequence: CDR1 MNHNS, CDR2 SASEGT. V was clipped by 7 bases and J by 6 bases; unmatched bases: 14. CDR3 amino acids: CASTIGTERMDGYTF. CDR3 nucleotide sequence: TGTGCCAGCACCATCGGGACAGAACGAATGGATGGCTACACCTTC.

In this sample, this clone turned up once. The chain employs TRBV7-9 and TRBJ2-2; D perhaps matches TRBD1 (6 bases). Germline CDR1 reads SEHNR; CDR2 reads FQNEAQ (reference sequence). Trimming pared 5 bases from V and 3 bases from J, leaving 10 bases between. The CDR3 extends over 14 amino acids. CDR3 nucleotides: TGTGCCAGCAGCGGGACACCATACACCGGGGAGCTGTTTTTT. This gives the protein CASSGTPYTGELFF.

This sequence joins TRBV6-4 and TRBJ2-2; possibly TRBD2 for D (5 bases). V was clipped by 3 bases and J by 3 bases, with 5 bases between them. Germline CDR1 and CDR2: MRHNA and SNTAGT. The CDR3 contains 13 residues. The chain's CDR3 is CASSERDTGELFF. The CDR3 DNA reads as TGTGCCAGCAGTGAGCGGGACACCGGGGAGCTGTTTTTT.

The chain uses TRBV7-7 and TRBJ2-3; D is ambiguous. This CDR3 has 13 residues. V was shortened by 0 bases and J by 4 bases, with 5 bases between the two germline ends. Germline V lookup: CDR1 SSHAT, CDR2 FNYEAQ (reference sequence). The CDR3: CASSLAEADTQYF. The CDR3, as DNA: TGTGCCAGCAGCTTAGCTGAGGCAGATACGCAGTATTTT.

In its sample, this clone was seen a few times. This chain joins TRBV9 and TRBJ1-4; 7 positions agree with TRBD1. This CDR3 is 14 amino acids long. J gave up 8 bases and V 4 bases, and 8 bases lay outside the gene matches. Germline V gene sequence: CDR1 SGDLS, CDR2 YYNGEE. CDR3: CASSPQTGNEKLFF. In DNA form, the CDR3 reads TGTGCCAGCAGCCCCCAGACAGGGAACGAAAAACTGTTTTTT.

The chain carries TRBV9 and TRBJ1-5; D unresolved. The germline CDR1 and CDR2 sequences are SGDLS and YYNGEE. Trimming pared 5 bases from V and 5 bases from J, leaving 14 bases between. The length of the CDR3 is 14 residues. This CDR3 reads CASSFGVTDQPQHF. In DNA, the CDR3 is TGTGCCAGCAGTTTCGGGGTTACGGATCAGCCCCAGCATTTT.

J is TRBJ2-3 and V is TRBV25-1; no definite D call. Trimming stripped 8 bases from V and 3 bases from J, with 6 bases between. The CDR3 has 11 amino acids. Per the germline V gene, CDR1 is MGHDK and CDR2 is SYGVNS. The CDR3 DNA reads TGTGCCAGCGCGTCGACAGATACGCAGTATTTT. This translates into CASASTDTQYF. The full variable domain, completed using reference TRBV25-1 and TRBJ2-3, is EADIYQTPRYLVIGTGKKITLECSQTMGHDKMYWYQQDPGMELHLIHYSYGVNSTEKGDLSSESTVSRIRTEHFPLTLESARPSHTSQYLCASASTDTQYFGPGTRLTVL.

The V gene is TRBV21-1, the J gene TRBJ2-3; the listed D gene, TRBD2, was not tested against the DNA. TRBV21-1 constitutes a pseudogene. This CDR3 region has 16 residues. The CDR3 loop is CASSKVTRRRTDTQYF. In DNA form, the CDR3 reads TGTGCCAGCAGCAAAGTCACTAGACGGCGCACAGATACGCAGTATTTT.

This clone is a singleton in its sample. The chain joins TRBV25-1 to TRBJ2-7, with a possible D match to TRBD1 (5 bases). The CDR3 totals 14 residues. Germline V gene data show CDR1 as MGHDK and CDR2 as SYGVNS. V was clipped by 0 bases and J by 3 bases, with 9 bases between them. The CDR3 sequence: CASSEYQGYYEQYF. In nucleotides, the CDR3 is TGTGCCAGCAGTGAATATCAGGGATACTACGAGCAGTACTTC.

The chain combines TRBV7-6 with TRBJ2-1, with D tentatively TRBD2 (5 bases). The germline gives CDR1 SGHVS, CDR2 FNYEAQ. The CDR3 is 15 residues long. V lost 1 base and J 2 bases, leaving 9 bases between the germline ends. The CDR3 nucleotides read TGTGCCAGCAGCTTAGTTAGCGACCCCTACAATGAGCAGTTCTTC. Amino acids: CASSLVSDPYNEQFF.